This T cell receptor beta chain stems from a study of blood T cell repertoires in COVID-19. The overall study: The analysed material was cDNA or gDNA that came from T cells, B-cell-depleted T cells, or PBMCs.

CDR3 length equals 14 residues. Trimming cost V 2 bases and J 7 bases, with 9 bases left between them. The germline V gene encodes CDR1 SNHLY and CDR2 FYNNEI. Enrollment of patients from Seattle took place during active infection, with longitudinal follow-up. In the original analysis: Amplification with reference gene primers provided the estimates of nucleated cell counts. The data were produced by immunoSEQ multiplex PCR, yet TCRdb's version contains in-frame clones alone and is incomplete. Clone size and the V and J calls come from that table; the DNA yielded D and trimming. The sample consists of under 400,000 clones, roughly nine tenths of them appearing once.

The chain is built from TRBV2 and TRBJ1-6, with a possible D match to TRBD1 (5 bases). The receptor's source is a young woman with COVID-19, enrolled during active disease. Sequenced input: peripheral blood. The CDR3 reads CASSERRTNSPLHF. CDR3 coding DNA: TGTGCCAGCAGTGAAAGACGGACAAATTCACCCCTCCACTTT. The full variable domain, rest sourced from reference TRBV2 and TRBJ1-6, is EPEVTQTPSHQVTQMGQEVILRCVPISNHLYFYWYRQILGQKVEFLVSFYNNEISEKSEIFDDQFSVERPDGSNFTLKIRSTKLEDSAMYFCASSERRTNSPLHFGNGTRLTVT.